Listed below are T cell receptor beta chains from one sample, sequenced in a study of T cells in localized non-small cell lung cancer. Assay used: immunoSEQ multiplex PCR; TCRdb lists only in-frame clones, some missing. The sample shows about 40,000 clones, 88% of them seen only once. The specimen comprised peripheral blood, sampled before any cancer treatment. Every receptor here comes from a woman between 35 and 70 years old with stage I lung adenocarcinoma. Each CDR3 is given with its conserved first and last residue. Each record gives: CDR3 DNA, CDR3 protein, D gene, V gene, clone size, J gene. D genes are given only for firm matches. Clone size is stated in some rows and not others, as once, few, many or a class when expanded.

TGTGCCTGGAGTGACACTAACTATGGCTACACCTTC CAWSDTNYGYTF - TRBV30 - TRBJ1-2
TGTGCCAGCAGGACAGGGCAAGAGACCCAGTACTTC CASRTGQETQYF TRBD1 TRBV2 - TRBJ2-5
TGTGCCACCAGAAGTCGCAGTATGGCTGAAAAACTGTTTTTT CATRSRSMAEKLFF - TRBV15 - TRBJ1-4
TGTGCAGGAGGACAGGGCGCGGGAGTGGGCACCGGGGAGCTGTTTTTT CAGGQGAGVGTGELFF - TRBV7-2 once TRBJ2-2
TGCAGCTCCACAGGGACGGGGACTAGCGGGACCGGGGAGCTGTTTTTT CSSTGTGTSGTGELFF TRBD2 TRBV29-1 - TRBJ2-2
TGTGCCAGCAGTTTTCGGTACGAGCAGTACTTC CASSFRYEQYF - TRBV27 - TRBJ2-7
TGTGCCTGGAGTCCCGGAAGGAAGAATCAGCCCCAGCATTTT CAWSPGRKNQPQHF - TRBV30 - TRBJ1-5
TGTGCCAGCAGTTCCCCCGGGACAGCACGAGAGCAGTACTTC CASSSPGTAREQYF TRBD1 TRBV6-5 - TRBJ2-7
TGCGCCAGCAGCTTGGGGACAGGGCACACCGGGCTTGAAAAACTGTTTTTT CASSLGTGHTGLEKLFF TRBD1 TRBV5-1 - TRBJ1-4
TGTGCCAGTAGTTCCGGGACAGGCTACGCTGGGGCCAACGTCCTGACTTTC CASSSGTGYAGANVLTF TRBD1 TRBV19 - TRBJ2-6
TGTGCCAGCAGTTTAAGACAGGGGGCGCGAAACGAGCAGTACTTC CASSLRQGARNEQYF TRBD1 TRBV27 - TRBJ2-7
TGTGCCAGCAGCCAACTCGTGACAGGGGATTCACCCCTCCACTTT CASSQLVTGDSPLHF TRBD1 TRBV9 - TRBJ1-6
TGTGCCAGCAGCTTCGGTAGAAATGAGCAGTTCTTC CASSFGRNEQFF - TRBV5-4 - TRBJ2-1
TGTGCCAGCAGCCCAACCTCCACAGATACGCAGTATTTT CASSPTSTDTQYF - TRBV11-3 - TRBJ2-3
TGTGCCAGCAGCCTACAGGGGTACTCCTACGAGCAGTACTTC CASSLQGYSYEQYF TRBD1 TRBV27 - TRBJ2-7
TGTGCCAGCATTTATAAGGGGACAGGGGGGATTTACGAGCAGTACTTC CASIYKGTGGIYEQYF TRBD1 TRBV6-7 - TRBJ2-7
TGTGCCAGTAGTATGGCGTGGATGGCCCCGGACGGAGGAAGGAGGACTGAAGCTTTCTTT CASSMAWMAPDGGRRTEAFF - TRBV19 - TRBJ1-1
TGTGCCAGTAGTATCGGCAGGGAGAACTATGGCTACACCTTC CASSIGRENYGYTF - TRBV19 - TRBJ1-2
TGTGCCAGCAGCCAGCTTTCGCAGAACTATGGCTACACCTTC CASSQLSQNYGYTF - TRBV14 few TRBJ1-2
TGTGCCAGCGGCTTTCTAATCCGACAGGGAATGGGCAATCAGCCCCAGCATTTT CASGFLIRQGMGNQPQHF TRBD1 TRBV28 - TRBJ1-5
TGTGCCAGCAGTTTCACACCTTCCTACAATGAGCAGTTCTTC CASSFTPSYNEQFF - TRBV28 - TRBJ2-1
TGTGCCAGCAACGCGGGGGGCACAGATACGCAGTATTTT CASNAGGTDTQYF TRBD2 TRBV9 - TRBJ2-3
TGTGCCAGCAGCTCGGGACTAGCGGGTCACCAGTATTTT CASSSGLAGHQYF TRBD2 TRBV7-3 - TRBJ2-3
TGTGCCAGCAGCTTAGGGCAGGTCCCGGCCGAGGAGCAGTTCTTC CASSLGQVPAEEQFF - TRBV11-2 - TRBJ2-1
TGTGCCAGCACTGTCGGGAGAGGGGGGGAGCTGTTTTTT CASTVGRGGELFF - TRBV2 few TRBJ2-2
TGTGCCACTCACCGGGACAGGGACACAGATACGCAGTATTTT CATHRDRDTDTQYF TRBD1 TRBV10-3 - TRBJ2-3
TGTGCCAGTAGTATAGAAAAGGGCGTCCCGGGCCAGCCCCAGCATTTT CASSIEKGVPGQPQHF - TRBV19 - TRBJ1-5
TGTGCCAGCAGTGAGGTTATGAGGGGCCCAGATACGCAGTATTTT CASSEVMRGPDTQYF - TRBV2 once TRBJ2-3
TGTGCCAGCAGCTTCGTATCGGATACGCAGTATTTT CASSFVSDTQYF - TRBV7-9 - TRBJ2-3
TGCGCCAGCAGCCTACGGGACAGCGGGGGGGAGACCCAGTACTTC CASSLRDSGGETQYF TRBD2 TRBV5-1 few TRBJ2-5
TGTGCCAGTAGTGTACTAGCGGGAGGGGACACCGGGGAGCTGTTTTTT CASSVLAGGDTGELFF TRBD2 TRBV19 - TRBJ2-2
TGTGCCGAGGGGGGGACTCACCCCACAGATACGCAGTATTTT CAEGGTHPTDTQYF - TRBV7-2 - TRBJ2-3
TGTGCCAGCAGAGGAGGGACTAGCGGGAGTATTTGGTATTTT CASRGGTSGSIWYF TRBD2 TRBV6-5 - TRBJ2-3
TGTGCCAGTAGTATCACCGGACAGAGCAATGAAAAACTGTTTTTT CASSITGQSNEKLFF - TRBV19 - TRBJ1-4
TGTGCCAGCAGGACTACCCGGGCCGAGCAGTACTTC CASRTTRAEQYF - TRBV28 - TRBJ2-7
TGTGCCAGTAGTACGGGACTAGCGGATTCCTACGAGCAGTACTTC CASSTGLADSYEQYF TRBD2 TRBV19 - TRBJ2-7
TGTGCCAGCAGCTTACAGGGGGGAACTGAAGCTTTCTTT CASSLQGGTEAFF TRBD1 TRBV7-2 - TRBJ1-1
TGCGCCAGCAGCCCAGGGGGCCTAGCGGGAGGGGAGACCCAGTACTTC CASSPGGLAGGETQYF TRBD2 TRBV4-1 - TRBJ2-5
TGTGCCAGCAGCCCCATGGGTGACAGTACATCCTACGAGCAGTACTTC CASSPMGDSTSYEQYF - TRBV5-6 - TRBJ2-7
TGTGCCAGCAGGACTAGCGGGATTAGACTAGCGAACACCGGGGAGCTGTTTTTT CASRTSGIRLANTGELFF TRBD2 TRBV27 - TRBJ2-2
TGTGCCAGCAGCTTTGGAAAGGGACCCTACGAGCAGTACTTC CASSFGKGPYEQYF - TRBV7-9 - TRBJ2-7
TGTGCCAGCAGTTTTGCAGGGGAGAACACTGAAGCTTTCTTT CASSFAGENTEAFF - TRBV6-5 - TRBJ1-1
TGTGCCAGCAGTTACGCAGGTACATCCTACGAGCAGTACTTC CASSYAGTSYEQYF - TRBV6-5 - TRBJ2-7
TGTGCCAGTAAACTCGCTTTTAGTGGGACAGGTGGGCAGTATTTT CASKLAFSGTGGQYF TRBD1 TRBV19 - TRBJ2-3
TGTGCCAGTAGTATCCTTTCAGATTTCACTGAAGCTTTCTTT CASSILSDFTEAFF - TRBV19 - TRBJ1-1